Below are 31 T cell receptor beta chains sequenced from a single sample in a study of blood T cell repertoires in COVID-19. This table comes from immunoSEQ multiplex PCR, and its TCRdb copy is limited to in-frame clones, with some not included. Here the sample spans about 160,000 clones, about 86% being singletons. Material: peripheral blood. Every receptor here comes from a woman in her 70s with acute or convalescent COVID-19.

The genes are TRBV6-1 and TRBJ2-7, with D unclear. The CDR3 runs 14 residues. The ends were cut back, 0 bases at V and 4 bases at J, with 10 bases in the middle. Germline CDR1 reads MNHNS; CDR2 reads SASEGT. The CDR3 nucleotides are TGTGCCAGCAGTGAAGCGCTTCAACTTTACGAGCAGTACTTC. Protein: CASSEALQLYEQYF.

The chain is built from TRBV4-2 and TRBJ1-5, with D maybe TRBD1 (5 bases). Looked up from germline, CDR1 is LGHNA and CDR2 is YNFKEQ. Trimming shortened V by 2 bases and J by 4 bases, and 9 bases separated the two germline ends. The CDR3 contains 14 residues. The CDR3: CASSQSGGNQPQHF. CDR3 nucleotide sequence: TGTGCCAGCAGCCAAAGCGGGGGGAATCAGCCCCAGCATTTT.

The V call is TRBV18, the J call TRBJ2-1; 9 nucleotides match TRBD2. The J segment lost 6 bases and the V segment lost 4 bases, leaving 4 bases of the junction unmatched. Germline CDR1 KGHSH, CDR2 LQKENI. The CDR3 consists of 14 residues. Written as DNA, the CDR3 is TGTGCCAGCTCACTTAGCGGGAGTGGCAATGAGCAGTTCTTC. Protein product: CASSLSGSGNEQFF.

This chain uses TRBV5-1 with TRBJ1-6; possibly TRBD1 for D (6 bases). The V end lost 1 base, the J end lost 6 bases, and 11 bases lay between the germline ends. The CDR3 has 15 amino acids. Germline V gene data show CDR1 as SGHRS and CDR2 as YFSETQ. In DNA form, the CDR3 reads TGCGCCAGCAGCTTGTCCGAACAGGGTAATTCACCCCTCCACTTT. Translation gives CASSLSEQGNSPLHF.

The V and J genes are TRBV9 and TRBJ2-3; TRBD2 is a possible D gene (6 bases). V lost 2 bases and J lost 1, with 11 bases in between. The CDR3 loop spans 15 amino acids. Per germline, CDR1 SGDLS and CDR2 YYNGEE. The CDR3 nucleotides are TGTGCCAGCAGCGTGACTAGTTGGGGCACAGATACGCAGTATTTT. Translation: CASSVTSWGTDTQYF.

In DNA, the CDR3 is TGTGCCACCAGCAGAAAGGACAATGGCAATCAGCCCCAGCATTTT. It specifies CATSRKDNGNQPQHF. The chain combines TRBV15 with TRBJ1-5, with a weak D call TRBD1 (5 bases). This CDR3 contains 15 residues. V lost 2 bases to trimming and J lost 2 bases, with 10 bases between them. Germline CDR1 LNHNV, CDR2 YYDKDF (reference sequence).

This rearrangement joins TRBV29-1 to TRBJ2-5; 14 bases map to TRBD2. CDR1 is SQVTM and CDR2 is ANQGSEA in the germline V gene. The CDR3 runs 17 residues. J was trimmed by 5 bases and V by 7 bases; bases with no gene match: 15. CDR3 DNA: TGCAGCGATGCGAATGGGACTAGCGGGAGTCGGAGGGAGACCCAGTACTTC. Translating it yields CSDANGTSGSRRETQYF.

The gene calls are TRBV7-8 and TRBJ2-1; 10 bases fit TRBD2. CDR1 SGHVS and CDR2 FQNEAQ come from the germline V gene. The CDR3 has 15 residues. V lost 6 bases and J lost 4; bases outside the gene matches: 6. CDR3 sequence reads: CASRRTSGVYNEQFF. DNA for the CDR3: TGTGCCAGCAGGAGGACTAGCGGAGTTTACAATGAGCAGTTCTTC.

V is TRBV5-6 and J is TRBJ2-3; 10 nucleotides agree with TRBD2. V dropped 5 bases and J dropped 4; count of bases not matched to a gene: 7. CDR3 length equals 15 residues. Germline CDR1 and CDR2: SGHDT and YYEEEE. The CDR3, as DNA: TGTGCCAGCAGAGGGGAGCGGGGGGGCCCAGATACGCAGTATTTT. Its protein is CASRGERGGPDTQYF.

The sample holds one count of this clone. The chain employs TRBV7-2 and TRBJ2-7, with D possibly matching TRBD1 (6 bases). This CDR3 comprises 14 residues. V gave up 0 bases and J gave up 0 bases, with 6 bases separating them. CDR1 and CDR2 from the germline V gene are SGHTA and FQGNSA. The CDR3: CASSLAGGSYEQYF. The CDR3 nucleotides read TGTGCCAGCAGCTTAGCAGGGGGCTCCTACGAGCAGTACTTC.

V and J are TRBV5-6 and TRBJ1-5, with 10 nucleotides matching TRBD1. This CDR3 comprises 18 residues. The germline V gene encodes CDR1 SGHDT and CDR2 YYEEEE. Unmatched junction bases numbered 14, after V lost 1 base and J lost 7 bases. Here the CDR3 reads CASSLTGQGIQLGQPQHF. The DNA for the CDR3 is TGTGCCAGCAGCTTGACGGGACAGGGGATCCAGTTGGGGCAGCCCCAGCATTTT. Filled out from reference TRBV5-6 and TRBJ1-5, the complete variable domain reads DAGVTQSPTHLIKTRGQQVTLRCSPKSGHDTVSWYQQALGQGPQFIFQYYEEEERQRGNFPDRFSGHQFPNYSSELNVNALLLGDSALYLCASSLTGQGIQLGQPQHFGDGTRLSIL.

V gene TRBV28 combines with J gene TRBJ2-1, with D possibly matching TRBD1 (6 bases). CDR1 is MDHEN, CDR2 SYDVKM, per germline. This CDR3 has 13 residues. V lost 8 bases to trimming and J lost 8 bases, with 16 bases between them. The CDR3 here is CASRGTRFDEQFF. CDR3 nucleotides: TGTGCCAGCCGAGGGACACGGTTCGATGAGCAGTTCTTC.

The chain has TRBV6-5 and TRBJ1-2; 9 bases line up with TRBD1. This CDR3 is built from 14 residues. Trimming cost V 5 bases and J 4 bases; bases outside gene matches: 5. CDR1 is MNHEY, CDR2 SVGAGI, per germline. The CDR3 sequence: CASSPDRGGYGYTF. The CDR3 DNA is TGTGCCAGCAGTCCGGACAGGGGAGGCTATGGCTACACCTTC.

J is TRBJ2-5 and V is TRBV5-1, with D unclear. The CDR3 loop spans 14 amino acids. V dropped 0 bases and J dropped 5 bases, with 11 bases sitting between them. CDR1 SGHRS and CDR2 YFSETQ come from the germline V gene. CDR3 region: CASSLATAGETQYF. The CDR3 region has the DNA TGCGCCAGCAGCTTGGCTACAGCTGGGGAGACCCAGTACTTC.

V and J are TRBV19 and TRBJ2-7, with TRBD2 identical over 8 bases. Trimming took 5 bases from V and 3 from J; bases not matched to a gene: 9. The germline V gene has CDR1 LNHDA and CDR2 SQIVND (reference sequence). There are 15 residues in the CDR3. CDR3 region: CASSRTVAGSYEQYF. DNA of the CDR3: TGTGCCAGTAGTCGAACGGTAGCGGGGAGCTACGAGCAGTACTTC. The full variable domain, with the rest looked up from reference TRBV19 and TRBJ2-7, is DGGITQSPKYLFRKEGQNVTLSCEQNLNHDAMYWYRQDPGQGLRLIYYSQIVNDFQKGDIAEGYSVSREKKESFPLTVTSAQKNPTAFYLCASSRTVAGSYEQYFGPGTRLTVT.

This rearrangement joins TRBV5-1 to TRBJ1-2; TRBD1 might be the D (6 bases). Germline V gene sequence: CDR1 SGHRS, CDR2 YFSETQ. The V end lost 4 bases, the J end lost 0 bases, and 13 bases lay between the germline ends. The CDR3 has 15 residues. The CDR3 protein is CASSEGHQANYGYTF. CDR3 sequence (DNA): TGCGCCAGCAGCGAGGGACACCAAGCTAACTATGGCTACACCTTC.

This chain connects TRBV7-9 to TRBJ1-1; unclear D gene. There are 12 residues in the CDR3. Trimming removed 1 base at V and 7 bases at J, with 7 bases between. Germline-derived CDR1 and CDR2 are SEHNR and FQNEAQ (reference sequence). CDR3 residues: CASSLDRFEAFF. The CDR3 DNA is TGTGCCAGCAGCTTAGACAGATTTGAAGCTTTCTTT.

The chain has TRBV28 and TRBJ1-2; 10 positions match TRBD1. V gave up 5 bases and J gave up 4 bases; unmatched junction bases: 4. Looked up from germline, CDR1 is MDHEN and CDR2 is SYDVKM. The CDR3 runs 14 residues. The DNA of the CDR3 is TGTGCCAGCAGTGGACAGGGGGGCAGCTATGGCTACACCTTC. This codes for CASSGQGGSYGYTF.

This chain joins TRBV14 and TRBJ1-3; TRBD1 agrees at 10 bases. CDR1 and CDR2 from the germline V gene are SGHDN and FVKESK. V was pared by 4 bases and J by 8 bases, with 5 bases of the junction left unmatched. The CDR3 length is 14 residues. The CDR3 nucleotides are TGTGCCAGCAGCCTCCGGGACAGGGGTGACACCATATATTTT. Translated, it gives CASSLRDRGDTIYF. Full variable domain (missing parts from reference TRBV14 and TRBJ1-3): EAGVTQFPSHSVIEKGQTVTLRCDPISGHDNLYWYRRVMGKEIKFLLHFVKESKQDESGMPNNRFLAERTGGTYSTLKVQPAELEDSGVYFCASSLRDRGDTIYFGEGSWLTVV.

The chain combines TRBV4-3 with TRBJ1-4, with 8 positions matching TRBD1. V lost 1 base, J lost 5 bases, and 3 bases stayed unmatched. The CDR3 contains 15 residues. Germline assignment: CDR1 LGHNA and CDR2 YSLEER. CDR3 residues: CASSQARTGNEKLFF. CDR3 in DNA: TGCGCCAGCAGCCAAGCGAGGACAGGGAATGAAAAACTGTTTTTT.

This clone showed up just a few times. The chain links TRBV19 to TRBJ2-1; D might be TRBD1 (6 bases). CDR1 and CDR2 from the germline V gene are LNHDA and SQIVND (reference sequence). V gave up 7 bases and J gave up 2 bases, with 12 bases separating them. The CDR3 is 14 residues long. The CDR3 loop reads CASNRDKAYNEQFF. CDR3 DNA sequence: TGTGCCAGTAACCGGGACAAGGCCTACAATGAGCAGTTCTTC. The whole variable domain, filled in from reference TRBV19 and TRBJ2-1, reads DGGITQSPKYLFRKEGQNVTLSCEQNLNHDAMYWYRQDPGQGLRLIYYSQIVNDFQKGDIAEGYSVSREKKESFPLTVTSAQKNPTAFYLCASNRDKAYNEQFFGPGTRLTVL.

A remark on this clone: Other DNA sequences in the sample encode the same CDR3. The rearrangement joins TRBV4-1 to TRBJ2-7; D possibly corresponds to TRBD2 (5 bases). CDR1 and CDR2 from the germline V gene are MGHRA and YSYEKL. V was pared by 1 base and J by 2 bases, with 9 bases between. The CDR3 totals 14 residues. The CDR3 DNA reads as TGCGCCAGCAGCCAAGTGCCGGGGACCTACGAGCAGTACTTC. Its translation: CASSQVPGTYEQYF.

This clone was observed a handful of times. This chain uses TRBV6-5 with TRBJ1-6, with D perhaps matching TRBD1 (6 bases). Trimming left V 2 bases short and J 5 bases short, with 10 bases between. CDR3 length: 15 residues. The germline gives CDR1 MNHEY, CDR2 SVGAGI. The CDR3 region has the DNA TGTGCCAGCAGTTACCGGGCAGGGGATAATTCACCCCTCCACTTT. This codes for CASSYRAGDNSPLHF.

This clone was found once. The chain combines TRBV7-3 with TRBJ2-3; TRBD2 might be the D (6 bases). Trimming left V 2 bases short and J 1 base short, with 7 bases between. From germline, CDR1 is SGHTA and CDR2 FQGTGA. The CDR3 sequence is 14 residues long. Here the CDR3 DNA reads TGTGCCAGCAGCTTATTAGCGGGCACAGATACGCAGTATTTT. This sequence encodes CASSLLAGTDTQYF.

The V gene is TRBV15, the J gene TRBJ2-1, with 10 bases matching TRBD2. This CDR3 contains 16 residues. Germline V lookup: CDR1 LNHNV, CDR2 YYDKDF (reference sequence). V was pared by 5 bases and J by 8 bases, with 12 bases of the junction left unmatched. In DNA form, the CDR3 reads TGTGCCACCAGCCTGGGCGAGCGGGGGGGCCCCGATGAGCAGTTCTTC. Amino acid sequence: CATSLGERGGPDEQFF.

The chain combines TRBV28 with TRBJ2-3, with 7 bases matching TRBD2. The CDR3 is made up of 16 amino acids. CDR1 MDHEN and CDR2 SYDVKM come from the germline V gene. With V trimmed by 5 bases and J by 1 base, 9 bases remained unmatched. The CDR3 is CASSPPAGEGTDTQYF. The CDR3 nucleotides are TGTGCCAGCAGTCCGCCGGCGGGAGAGGGCACAGATACGCAGTATTTT.

Remarks on this clone: The same CDR3 is also encoded by other DNA sequences in this sample. The rearrangement links TRBV30 to TRBJ1-1, with D possibly TRBD1 on 6 matching bases. CDR1 is GTSNPN, CDR2 SVGIG, per germline (reference sequence). This CDR3 is 14 amino acids long. V lost 1 base and J lost 2, with 11 bases in between. CDR3 in DNA: TGTGCCTGGAGTGGTGACAGGTACAACACTGAAGCTTTCTTT. This gives the protein CAWSGDRYNTEAFF.

J is TRBJ1-2 and V is TRBV18, with 8 bases aligning to TRBD1. V was clipped by 3 bases and J by 7 bases; unmatched bases: 7. This CDR3 has 14 amino acids. The V gene's germline CDR1 is KGHSH and CDR2 LQKENI. The CDR3 DNA is TGTGCCAGCTCACCCGACAGGGGTCGCCCTGGCTACACCTTC. Translating gives CASSPDRGRPGYTF.

The chain uses TRBV29-1 and TRBJ1-2; D ambiguous. The CDR3 has 13 residues. Germline-derived CDR1 and CDR2 are SQVTM and ANQGSEA. V lost 1 base, J lost 8 bases, and 14 bases lay in between. CDR3 amino acids: CSVEGWPVLGYTF. The CDR3 coding sequence is TGCAGCGTTGAAGGTTGGCCTGTCTTGGGCTACACCTTC.

V is TRBV15 and J is TRBJ1-3, with D possibly being TRBD1 (5 bases). CDR1 is LNHNV, CDR2 YYDKDF, per germline (reference sequence). The CDR3 spans 15 residues. V lost 1 base and J lost 2, with 9 bases in between. CDR3 sequence reads: CATSRGAGPGNTIYF. In DNA form, the CDR3 reads TGTGCCACCAGCAGAGGGGCAGGGCCTGGAAACACCATATATTTT.

A single count supports this clone. V is TRBV7-8 and J is TRBJ2-5; D might be TRBD1 (5 bases). Per germline, CDR1 SGHVS and CDR2 FQNEAQ. V lost 4 bases and J 4 bases, leaving 16 bases between the germline ends. This CDR3 has 15 residues. The CDR3 nucleotides read TGTGCCAGCAGCTCATACACCTACAGGTCAGAGACCCAGTACTTC. It is translated as CASSSYTYRSETQYF.